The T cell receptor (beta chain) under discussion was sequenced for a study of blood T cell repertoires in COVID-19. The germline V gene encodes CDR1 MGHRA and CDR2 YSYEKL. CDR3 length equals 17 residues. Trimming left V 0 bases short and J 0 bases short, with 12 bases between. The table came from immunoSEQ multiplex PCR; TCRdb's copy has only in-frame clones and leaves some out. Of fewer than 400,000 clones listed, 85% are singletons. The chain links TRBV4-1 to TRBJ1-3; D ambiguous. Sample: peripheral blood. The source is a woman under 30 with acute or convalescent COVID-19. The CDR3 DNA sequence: TGCGCCAGCAGCCAAGATAACACACGTCGCTCTGGAAACACCATATATTTT. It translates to CASSQDNTRRSGNTIYF.